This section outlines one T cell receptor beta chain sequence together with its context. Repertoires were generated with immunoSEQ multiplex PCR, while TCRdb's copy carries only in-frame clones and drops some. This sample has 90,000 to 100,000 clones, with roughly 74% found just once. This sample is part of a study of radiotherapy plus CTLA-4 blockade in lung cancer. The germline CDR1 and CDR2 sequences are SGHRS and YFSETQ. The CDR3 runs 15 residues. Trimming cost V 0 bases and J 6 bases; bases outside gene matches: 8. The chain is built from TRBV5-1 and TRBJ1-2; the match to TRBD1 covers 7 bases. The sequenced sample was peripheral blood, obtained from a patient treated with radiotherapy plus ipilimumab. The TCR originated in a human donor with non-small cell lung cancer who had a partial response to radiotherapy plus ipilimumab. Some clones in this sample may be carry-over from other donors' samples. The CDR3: CASSLGDRTMDGYTF. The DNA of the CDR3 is TGCGCCAGCAGCTTGGGGGACAGAACTATGGATGGCTACACCTTC.